The T cell receptor (beta chain) under discussion was sequenced for a study of T cell responses to AZD1222 COVID-19 vaccine. Study-wide points: Regions 160-218 and 743-854 dominated among vaccine-associated CD4 TCRs spanning spike. Spike-specific TCR breadth and depth grew following two AZD1222 doses.

Remarks on this clone: Its antigen is currently unknown.

Germline CDR1 and CDR2: MNHEY and SVGAGI. Trimming took off 2 bases at V and 5 bases at J, with 18 bases between the two ends. The CDR3 covers 16 residues. The assay was immunoSEQ multiplex PCR, and TCRdb's table has in-frame clones only and misses some. This table has under 150,000 clones, 85% to 90% appearing once. The TCR sequence derives from an adult in good health. Sample: peripheral blood, taken on day 0 of AZD1222 vaccination. This chain links TRBV6-5 with TRBJ2-5; the D is unclear. The CDR3 loop is CASSYRHVGRRETQYF. The CDR3 DNA is TGTGCCAGCAGTTACCGACATGTCGGCAGGCGGGAGACCCAGTACTTC.